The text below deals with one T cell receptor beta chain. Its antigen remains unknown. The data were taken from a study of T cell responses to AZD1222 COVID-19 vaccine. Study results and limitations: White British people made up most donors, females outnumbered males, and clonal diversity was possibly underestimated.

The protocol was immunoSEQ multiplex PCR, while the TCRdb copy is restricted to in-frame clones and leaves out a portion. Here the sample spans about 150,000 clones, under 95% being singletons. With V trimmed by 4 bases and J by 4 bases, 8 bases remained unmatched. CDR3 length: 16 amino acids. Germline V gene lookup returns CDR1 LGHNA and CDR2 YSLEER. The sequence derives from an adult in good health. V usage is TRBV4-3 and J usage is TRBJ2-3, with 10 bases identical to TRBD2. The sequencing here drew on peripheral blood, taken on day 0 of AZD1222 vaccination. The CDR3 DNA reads TGCGCCAGCAGCCCAGCTCAAGCGGGAGGGGCAGATACGCAGTATTTT. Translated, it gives CASSPAQAGGADTQYF.